The sequence of this T cell receptor beta chain was determined in a study of blood T cell repertoires in COVID-19. The CDR3 is made up of 13 amino acids. The V gene lost 11 bases and the J gene lost 4 bases, with 17 bases spanning the gap. CDR1 is MNHEY, CDR2 SVGAGI, per germline. The assay was immunoSEQ multiplex PCR, and TCRdb's table has in-frame clones only and misses some. In the table there are approximately 280,000 clones, about 83% of which are singletons. V and J are TRBV6-5 and TRBJ2-5; D perhaps matches TRBD1 (5 bases). Specimen: PBMCs or T cells enriched from blood (not recorded which). This clonotype originated in a woman in her 40s who had recovered from COVID-19. The CDR3 loop reads CAGDKDRGETQYF. In DNA, the CDR3 is TGTGCCGGGGATAAAGACAGAGGAGAGACCCAGTACTTC.